The 7 T cell receptor beta chains presented below share a single source sample, sequenced in a study of blood T cell repertoires in COVID-19. Repertoires were generated with immunoSEQ multiplex PCR, while TCRdb's copy carries only in-frame clones and drops some. This sample carries over 350,000 clones, roughly nine tenths of them seen once, and the ten largest clones take about 0.83%. Specimen: PBMCs or T cells enriched from blood (not recorded which). The receptors stem from a woman aged 40-49 years who had been exposed to COVID-19.

The DNA of the CDR3 is TGTGCCAGCAGCCTAAGGGGCAAGGACACTGAAGCTTTCTTT. It is translated as CASSLRGKDTEAFF. The V gene is TRBV27, the J gene TRBJ1-1; D might be TRBD1 (5 bases). CDR3 length: 14 residues. Between the trimmed V and J ends, which lost 6 bases and 3 bases, there was a span of 14 bases. The germline CDR1 and CDR2 sequences are MNHEY and SMNVEV (reference sequence).

This chain uses TRBV4-1 with TRBJ2-1; D might be TRBD2 (5 bases). The CDR3 has 15 amino acids. V lost 6 bases, J lost 9 bases, and 21 bases lay in between. The V gene's germline CDR1 is MGHRA and CDR2 YSYEKL. The CDR3 is CASSFRTALAGEQFF. The CDR3 nucleotides read TGCGCCAGCAGTTTCAGAACCGCCCTAGCTGGTGAGCAGTTCTTC.

This rearrangement joins TRBV9 to TRBJ2-2; D remains ambiguous. The CDR3 is 12 amino acids. The V and J ends lost 2 bases and 6 bases respectively, with 5 bases between them. From germline, CDR1 is SGDLS and CDR2 YYNGEE. The CDR3 region is CASSVRSGELFF. The CDR3 bases are TGTGCCAGCAGCGTCAGGTCCGGGGAGCTGTTTTTT.

This clone has just one count. V gene TRBV18 combines with J gene TRBJ1-3; maybe TRBD1 (5 bases). Germline CDR1 reads KGHSH; CDR2 reads LQKENI. The CDR3 sequence is 19 residues long. With 4 bases removed from V and 6 bases from J, the gap between germline ends came to 28 bases. The CDR3 DNA reads as TGTGCCAGCTCACTGAAGACGACTTTTTCGGCCGGGGGGGAAAACACCATATATTTT. Encoded protein: CASSLKTTFSAGGENTIYF. The whole variable domain, filled in from reference TRBV18 and TRBJ1-3, reads NAGVMQNPRHLVRRRGQEARLRCSPMKGHSHVYWYRQLPEEGLKFMVYLQKENIIDESGMPKERFSAEFPKEGPSILRIQQVVRGDSAAYFCASSLKTTFSAGGENTIYFGEGSWLTVV.

V usage is TRBV18 and J usage is TRBJ1-1; D gene uncertain. The germline V and J ends were trimmed by 1 base and 4 bases, with 16 bases remaining between them. The CDR3 is 16 amino acids. Germline loops: CDR1 KGHSH, CDR2 LQKENI. CDR3 nucleotide sequence: TGTGCCAGCTCACCACAGAGTCGGAGGGCGGGCACTGAAGCTTTCTTT. Protein: CASSPQSRRAGTEAFF.

CDR3 sequence: CASSLANGLSGNTIYF. CDR3 sequence (DNA): TGTGCCAGCAGCTTGGCAAACGGACTCTCTGGAAACACCATATATTTT. V usage is TRBV5-6 and J usage is TRBJ1-3; D is uncertain. V was cut by 0 bases and J by 0 bases, with 10 bases left in between. CDR1 SGHDT and CDR2 YYEEEE come from the germline V gene. This CDR3 spans 16 amino acids.

The chain carries TRBV19 and TRBJ2-2, with D possibly matching TRBD2 (6 bases). CDR3 size: 14 residues. Germline values: CDR1 LNHDA, CDR2 SQIVND (reference sequence). Trimming removed 8 bases from V and 4 bases from J, with 14 bases in between. For the CDR3, the DNA is TGTGCCAGTCGCCAGGACTATTTCACCGGGGAGCTGTTTTTT. Its translation is CASRQDYFTGELFF.